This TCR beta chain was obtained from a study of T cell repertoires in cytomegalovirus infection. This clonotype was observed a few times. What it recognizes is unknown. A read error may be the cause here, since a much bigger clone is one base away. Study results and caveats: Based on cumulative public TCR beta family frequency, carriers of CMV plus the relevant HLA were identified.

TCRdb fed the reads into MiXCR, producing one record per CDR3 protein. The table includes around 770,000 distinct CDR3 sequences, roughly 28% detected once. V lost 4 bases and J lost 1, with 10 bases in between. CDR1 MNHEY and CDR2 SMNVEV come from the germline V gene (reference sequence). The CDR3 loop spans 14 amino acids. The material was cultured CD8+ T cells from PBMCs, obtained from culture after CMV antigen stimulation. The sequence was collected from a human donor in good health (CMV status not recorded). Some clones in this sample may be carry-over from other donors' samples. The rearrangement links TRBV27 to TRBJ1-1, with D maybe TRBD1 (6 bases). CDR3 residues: CASSSLTGNTEAFF. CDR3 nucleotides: TGTGCCAGCAGTTCCCTGACAGGGAACACTGAAGCTTTCTTT.